One and the same sample provided the 13 T cell receptor beta chains below, sequenced in a study of T-cell reconstitution after alpha-beta-depleted transplantation in children. Unique molecular identifiers were used in preparing the TCRbeta library. TCRdb called the PCR reads again in MiXCR, with one record for every CDR3 protein. The table has around 240,000 distinct CDR3 sequences, 6.5% to 10% seen once. The sequencing here drew on PBMCs, mostly from graft donor cells, taken 180 days after TCRalphabeta/CD19-depleted stem cell transplant. Every receptor here comes from a male patient aged 10-17 years who had a stem cell transplant for acute lymphoblastic leukemia, so the T cells may come from the graft donor.

The sample holds many counts of this clonotype. The chain uses TRBV4-3 and TRBJ2-1, with 7 positions matching TRBD1. The germline V gene has CDR1 LGHNA and CDR2 YSLEER. The CDR3 loop spans 14 amino acids. V trimming: 5 bases; J trimming: 5 bases; junction bases outside the gene matches: 6. The CDR3 region has the DNA TGCGCCAGCAGCTCACAGGGGTTCGACAATGAGCAGTTCTTC. Amino acids: CASSSQGFDNEQFF.

This clonotype was seen a handful of times. This chain links TRBV13 with TRBJ2-7, with 10 bases identical to TRBD1. Germline values: CDR1 PRHDT, CDR2 FYEKMQ (reference sequence). The CDR3 length is 14 residues. The junction had 8 bases not matched to a gene; V was cut back by 5 bases and J by 7 bases. In DNA, the CDR3 is TGTGCCAGCAGCCCCAGGGGACAGGGGAAGGAGCAGTACTTC. Translation gives CASSPRGQGKEQYF.

This clonotype was seen at least ten times. The chain employs TRBV6-5 and TRBJ1-5; TRBD1 matches at 7 bases. Per the germline V gene, CDR1 is MNHEY and CDR2 is SVGAGI. CDR3 length: 15 residues. With 5 bases clipped from V and 5 bases from J, the junction kept 9 bases outside the gene matches. CDR3 nucleotides: TGTGCCAGCAGTCCCCGCAGGGGGGCATATCAGCCCCAGCATTTT. Translation gives CASSPRRGAYQPQHF.

In its sample, this clonotype was seen many times. The genes are TRBV5-1 and TRBJ2-2; no clear D. The germline gives CDR1 SGHRS, CDR2 YFSETQ. Trimming shortened V by 0 bases and J by 3 bases, and 9 bases separated the two germline ends. The CDR3 is 15 residues long. The CDR3, as DNA: TGCGCCAGCAGCTTGGTTTTACCCTACACCGGGGAGCTGTTTTTT. Translated, it gives CASSLVLPYTGELFF.

The V call is TRBV7-2, the J call TRBJ2-7, with 9 bases lining up with TRBD1. This CDR3 has 16 residues. Losses at the gene ends were 5 bases for V and 7 bases for J; bases not matched to a gene: 15. Germline CDR1 is SGHTA and CDR2 is FQGNSA. CDR3 DNA: TGTGCCAGCAGCCACATCCAGGGACAGGGAATAAGGGAGCAGTACTTC. It yields the protein CASSHIQGQGIREQYF.

The table lists this clonotype with many counts. The chain uses TRBV20-1 and TRBJ2-7; 9 positions match TRBD1. CDR1 is DFQATT, CDR2 SNEGSKA, per germline (reference sequence). V shed 4 bases and J 4 bases; nucleotides not matched to a gene: 8. The CDR3 is made up of 14 amino acids. The CDR3 here is CSATQGQGLYEQYF. The CDR3 DNA is TGCAGTGCTACGCAGGGACAGGGTCTTTACGAGCAGTACTTC.

This clonotype was seen at least ten times. This rearrangement joins TRBV14 to TRBJ2-5; TRBD2 might be the D (6 bases). V lost 0 bases and J 3 bases, leaving 17 bases between the germline ends. This CDR3 is 17 amino acids long. Germline lookup yields CDR1 SGHDN and CDR2 FVKESK. CDR3 region: CASSQERREPYEETQYF. As DNA, the CDR3 is TGTGCCAGCAGCCAAGAACGCCGGGAGCCTTATGAAGAGACCCAGTACTTC.

A note on this clonotype: A much larger clone sits a single nucleotide away, making a read error possible. The chain combines TRBV7-2 with TRBJ1-6, with D hard to call. Trimming removed 1 base from V and 9 bases from J, with 10 bases in between. Germline V lookup: CDR1 SGHTA, CDR2 FQGNSA. The CDR3 is 14 residues long. CDR3 nucleotides: TGTGCCAGCAGCTTAGGGCAGGCAGCTTCACCCCTCCACTTT. Its translation is CASSLGQAASPLHF.

The sample holds many counts of this clonotype. This rearrangement joins TRBV4-1 to TRBJ1-1; D unresolved. Germline CDR1 reads MGHRA; CDR2 reads YSYEKL. This CDR3 has 17 residues. Trimming shortened V by 2 bases and J by 0 bases, and 16 bases separated the two germline ends. This chain's CDR3 is CASSQRPGGRLNTEAFF. In nucleotides, the CDR3 is TGCGCCAGCAGCCAACGGCCCGGAGGTCGGTTGAACACTGAAGCTTTCTTT.

This rearrangement joins TRBV18 to TRBJ2-3; D tentatively fits TRBD1 or TRBD2 (5 bases each). The CDR3 covers 15 residues. Germline values: CDR1 KGHSH, CDR2 LQKENI. Trimming pared 2 bases from V and 0 bases from J, leaving 9 bases between. The DNA for the CDR3 is TGTGCCAGCTCACCATGGGGCGGGAGCACAGATACGCAGTATTTT. This gives the protein CASSPWGGSTDTQYF.

The gene calls are TRBV12-3 or TRBV12-4 and TRBJ1-5; 7 bases agree with TRBD1. V dropped 11 bases and J dropped 0; count of bases not matched to a gene: 25. CDR3 length: 20 residues. The CDR3 is CALSLGRTGLGEYSNQPQHF. CDR3 DNA sequence: TGTGCCCTCAGTTTGGGGAGGACAGGCCTGGGGGAATATAGCAATCAGCCCCAGCATTTT.

The genes are TRBV7-9 and TRBJ1-1; D is uncertain. In germline, CDR1 is SEHNR, CDR2 FQNEAQ (reference sequence). The CDR3 runs to 11 residues. The V and J ends lost 3 bases and 5 bases respectively, with 4 bases between them. CDR3 in DNA: TGTGCCAGCAGCTTTGTGACTGAAGCTTTCTTT. It translates to CASSFVTEAFF.

This clonotype was counted only a few times. V and J are TRBV7-9 and TRBJ2-1; 9 bases fit TRBD2. Germline assignment: CDR1 SEHNR and CDR2 FQNEAQ (reference sequence). V gave up 1 base and J gave up 7 bases; unmatched junction bases: 8. The CDR3 length is 16 residues. The chain's CDR3 is CASSLGPAGGRNEQFF. The DNA of the CDR3 is TGTGCCAGCAGCTTAGGGCCAGCGGGGGGCCGGAATGAGCAGTTCTTC.